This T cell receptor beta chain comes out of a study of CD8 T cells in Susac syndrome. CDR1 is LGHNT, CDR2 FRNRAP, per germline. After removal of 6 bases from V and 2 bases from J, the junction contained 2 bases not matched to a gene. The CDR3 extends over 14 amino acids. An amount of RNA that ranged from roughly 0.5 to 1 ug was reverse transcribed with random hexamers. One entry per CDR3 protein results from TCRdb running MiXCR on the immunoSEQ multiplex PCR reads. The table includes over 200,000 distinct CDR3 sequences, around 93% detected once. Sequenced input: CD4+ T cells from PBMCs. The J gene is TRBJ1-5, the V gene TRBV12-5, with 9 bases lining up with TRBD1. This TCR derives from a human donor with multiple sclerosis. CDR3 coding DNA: TGTGCTAGTGGCCGGACAGGGGGCAATCAGCCCCAGCATTTT. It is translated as CASGRTGGNQPQHF.